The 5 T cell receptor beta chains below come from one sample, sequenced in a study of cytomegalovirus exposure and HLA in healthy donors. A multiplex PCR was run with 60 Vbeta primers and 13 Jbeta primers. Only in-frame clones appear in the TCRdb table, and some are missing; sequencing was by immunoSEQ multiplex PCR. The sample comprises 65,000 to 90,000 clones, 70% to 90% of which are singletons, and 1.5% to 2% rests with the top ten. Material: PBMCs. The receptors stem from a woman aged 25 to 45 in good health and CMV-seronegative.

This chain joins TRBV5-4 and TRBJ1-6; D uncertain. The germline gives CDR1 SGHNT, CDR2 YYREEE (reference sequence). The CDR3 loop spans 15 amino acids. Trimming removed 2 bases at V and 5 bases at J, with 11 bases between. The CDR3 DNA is TGTGCCAGCAGCTTTAACAGCGGGCATAATTCACCCCTCCACTTT. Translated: CASSFNSGHNSPLHF.

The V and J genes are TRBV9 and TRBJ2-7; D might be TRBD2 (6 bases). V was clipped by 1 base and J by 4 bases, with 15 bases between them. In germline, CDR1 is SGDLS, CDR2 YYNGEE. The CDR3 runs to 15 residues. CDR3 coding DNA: TGTGCCAGCAGCGTAAGCGCCGGGAGTAAGTACGAGCAGTACTTC. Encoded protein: CASSVSAGSKYEQYF.

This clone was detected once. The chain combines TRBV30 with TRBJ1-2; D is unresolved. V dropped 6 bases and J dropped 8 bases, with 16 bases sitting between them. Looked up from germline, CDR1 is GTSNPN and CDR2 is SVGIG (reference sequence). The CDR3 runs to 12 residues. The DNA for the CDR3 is TGTGCCTGTAGGTCATCTGAGGGAGGCTACACCTTC. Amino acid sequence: CACRSSEGGYTF. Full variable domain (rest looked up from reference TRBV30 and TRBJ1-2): SQTIHQWPATLVQPVGSPLSLECTVEGTSNPNLYWYRQAAGRGLQLLFYSVGIGQISSEVPQNLSASRPQDRQFILSSKKLLLSDSGFYLCACRSSEGGYTFGSGTRLTVV.

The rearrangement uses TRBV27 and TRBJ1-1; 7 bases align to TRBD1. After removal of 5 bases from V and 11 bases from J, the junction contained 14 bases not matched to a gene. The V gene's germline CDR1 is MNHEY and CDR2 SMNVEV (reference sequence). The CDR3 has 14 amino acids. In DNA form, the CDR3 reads TGTGCCAGCAGTGCCGACAGGGCTAAGAGGGTCGCTTTCTTT. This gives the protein CASSADRAKRVAFF.

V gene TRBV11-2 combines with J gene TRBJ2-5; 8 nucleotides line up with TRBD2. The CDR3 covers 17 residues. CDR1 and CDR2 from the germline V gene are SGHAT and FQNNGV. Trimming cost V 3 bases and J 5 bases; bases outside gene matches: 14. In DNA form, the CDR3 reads TGTGCCAGCAGCTTGGACCACCAGGTAGCGGGAACGGAGACCCAGTACTTC. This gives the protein CASSLDHQVAGTETQYF.